This T cell receptor (beta chain) was found in a study of beta chain features in type 1 diabetes. General study points: High TCR expression in some cells could lead to their over-representation in cDNA sequencing.

As every portion of the isolated RNA was reverse transcribed, the sequencing read expressed TCRB transcripts. Here immunoSEQ multiplex PCR was the method, and the copy in TCRdb shows in-frame clones only, minus some. This sample has 900,000 or so clones, with about a sixth found just once. Details on this clone: Its antigen is still unknown.

Sequenced material: naive CD4+ T cells from blood. The origin of this receptor is a young woman in good health.

This chain's CDR3 is CASSEMAGGPIDTQYF. The CDR3, as DNA: TGTGCCAGCAGTGAAATGGCGGGAGGGCCGATAGATACGCAGTATTTT. The rearrangement joins TRBV6-1 to TRBJ2-3, with TRBD2 matching over 9 bases. This CDR3 comprises 16 residues. Per germline, CDR1 MNHNS and CDR2 SASEGT. Trimming took 2 bases from V and 5 from J; bases not matched to a gene: 8.